This T cell receptor (beta chain) was profiled in a study of cytomegalovirus exposure and HLA in healthy donors. V lost 4 bases and J lost 0, with 12 bases in between. CDR1 LGHNA and CDR2 YNFKEQ come from the germline V gene. The CDR3 length is 16 residues. The PCR contained 60 Vbeta and 13 Jbeta primers. The data were produced by immunoSEQ multiplex PCR, yet TCRdb's version contains in-frame clones alone and is incomplete. The table records roughly 86,000 clones, roughly 67% of them present only once. Only a few counts were recorded for this clone. The sequence was obtained from a woman between 45 and 60 years old in good health and CMV-seropositive. The rearrangement links TRBV4-2 to TRBJ2-2, with a weak D call TRBD2 (6 bases). The sample consisted of PBMCs. CDR3 coding DNA: TGTGCCAGCAGCCCGACGGGGGACTCGAACACCGGGGAGCTGTTTTTT. Residues: CASSPTGDSNTGELFF.